This TCR beta chain was found in a study of Graves' ophthalmopathy and Graves' hyperthyroidism. General study points: Ophthalmopathy cases were distinguished from stable hyperthyroidism by a 13-signature model, reaching around 88% sensitivity and over 80% specificity.

Turning to this clonotype: Its antigen is unidentified. This sequence may be a read error, since a much larger clone differs from it by one base.

Amplification of TCR beta CDR3 regions used RNA transcripts. The first round was an RT-PCR with HTBI primers, and the second round was a multiplex PCR. In TCRdb, the multiplex PCR reads were re-called with MiXCR into one record per CDR3 protein. The repertoire holds around 1.1 million distinct CDR3 sequences, with about 40% as singletons. Hyperthyroidism patients were newly diagnosed, ill under 2 months, and aged 18 to 65 years. Thyroid ultrasound, orbital computed tomography, TRAb, serum thyroxine and clinical symptoms formed the basis of diagnosis. Germline loops: CDR1 DFQATT, CDR2 SNEGSKA (reference sequence). The CDR3 loop spans 12 amino acids. The V gene lost 0 bases and the J gene lost 5 bases, with 4 bases spanning the gap.

The sample consisted of peripheral blood or thyroid tissue (not recorded which). The V gene is TRBV20-1, the J gene TRBJ1-4; D call uncertain. This TCR was sampled from an adult man with Graves' hyperthyroidism. CDR3 nucleotide sequence: TGCAGTGCTAGAGAAGGGAATGAAAAACTGTTTTTT. Translating it yields CSAREGNEKLFF.